The clone carrying this TCR beta chain occurred a few times. Its target is not known. The source of the sample is a study of beta chain features in type 1 diabetes. General study results and limits: Patients and controls would be equally affected if PCR favored shorter templates. In all four CD4+ subsets, TCRB CDR3 length was significantly, moderately reduced in type 1 diabetes. Small HLA sub-analyses could not settle whether HLA shapes TCRB rearrangement. When VDJ junctions were examined, type 1 diabetes patients showed fewer insertions and more deletions.

Via CD45RO/CCR7/CD25/CD127/CD95/CD27, cells of the CD4+ naive, central memory, regulatory and stem cell-like memory subsets were sorted. In germline, CDR1 is MNHEY, CDR2 SVGAGI. Trimming pared 10 bases from V and 3 bases from J, leaving 10 bases between. The CDR3 spans 11 residues. The isolated RNA, all of it, was reverse transcribed, so expressed TCRB transcripts were what got sequenced. This table comes from immunoSEQ multiplex PCR, and its TCRdb copy is limited to in-frame clones, with some not included. The sample shows some 350,000 clones, roughly a tenth of them seen only once. Sequenced sample: central memory CD4+ T cells from blood. This clonotype was sampled from a man aged 25 to 40 with type 1 diabetes. The V and J genes are TRBV6-5 and TRBJ2-7; D call uncertain. The CDR3 DNA sequence: TGTGCCAAGTCCTCCAACTACGAGCAGTACTTC. Protein: CAKSSNYEQYF.